This T cell receptor beta chain was captured in a study of CD8+ T cells in alopecia areata. General study findings and limits: Higher clonality and more expanded CD8+ clones appeared in lesional than normal scalp.

Extracted from the samples, RNA was reverse transcribed into cDNA to serve as the sequencing template. The repertoire was sequenced with immunoSEQ multiplex PCR; TCRdb's copy has only in-frame clones and lacks some. Counted here are some 180,000 clones, approximately 60% occurring once; the ten biggest clones make up 4% to 6%. CD4+ and CD8+ T cells were sorted from PBMCs. About this clone itself: The antigen is not known.

The origin of this receptor is a human donor in good health. What was sequenced was CD8+ T cells sorted from blood.

In DNA, the CDR3 is TGTGCCAGCAGTTCTGGGACAGGTATCTACGAGCAGTACTTC. It is translated as CASSSGTGIYEQYF. The J gene is TRBJ2-7, the V gene TRBV6-5; TRBD1 agrees at 8 bases. There are 14 residues in the CDR3. The trim removed 4 bases at V and 3 bases at J, leaving 5 bases unmatched. The germline CDR1 and CDR2 sequences are MNHEY and SVGAGI.